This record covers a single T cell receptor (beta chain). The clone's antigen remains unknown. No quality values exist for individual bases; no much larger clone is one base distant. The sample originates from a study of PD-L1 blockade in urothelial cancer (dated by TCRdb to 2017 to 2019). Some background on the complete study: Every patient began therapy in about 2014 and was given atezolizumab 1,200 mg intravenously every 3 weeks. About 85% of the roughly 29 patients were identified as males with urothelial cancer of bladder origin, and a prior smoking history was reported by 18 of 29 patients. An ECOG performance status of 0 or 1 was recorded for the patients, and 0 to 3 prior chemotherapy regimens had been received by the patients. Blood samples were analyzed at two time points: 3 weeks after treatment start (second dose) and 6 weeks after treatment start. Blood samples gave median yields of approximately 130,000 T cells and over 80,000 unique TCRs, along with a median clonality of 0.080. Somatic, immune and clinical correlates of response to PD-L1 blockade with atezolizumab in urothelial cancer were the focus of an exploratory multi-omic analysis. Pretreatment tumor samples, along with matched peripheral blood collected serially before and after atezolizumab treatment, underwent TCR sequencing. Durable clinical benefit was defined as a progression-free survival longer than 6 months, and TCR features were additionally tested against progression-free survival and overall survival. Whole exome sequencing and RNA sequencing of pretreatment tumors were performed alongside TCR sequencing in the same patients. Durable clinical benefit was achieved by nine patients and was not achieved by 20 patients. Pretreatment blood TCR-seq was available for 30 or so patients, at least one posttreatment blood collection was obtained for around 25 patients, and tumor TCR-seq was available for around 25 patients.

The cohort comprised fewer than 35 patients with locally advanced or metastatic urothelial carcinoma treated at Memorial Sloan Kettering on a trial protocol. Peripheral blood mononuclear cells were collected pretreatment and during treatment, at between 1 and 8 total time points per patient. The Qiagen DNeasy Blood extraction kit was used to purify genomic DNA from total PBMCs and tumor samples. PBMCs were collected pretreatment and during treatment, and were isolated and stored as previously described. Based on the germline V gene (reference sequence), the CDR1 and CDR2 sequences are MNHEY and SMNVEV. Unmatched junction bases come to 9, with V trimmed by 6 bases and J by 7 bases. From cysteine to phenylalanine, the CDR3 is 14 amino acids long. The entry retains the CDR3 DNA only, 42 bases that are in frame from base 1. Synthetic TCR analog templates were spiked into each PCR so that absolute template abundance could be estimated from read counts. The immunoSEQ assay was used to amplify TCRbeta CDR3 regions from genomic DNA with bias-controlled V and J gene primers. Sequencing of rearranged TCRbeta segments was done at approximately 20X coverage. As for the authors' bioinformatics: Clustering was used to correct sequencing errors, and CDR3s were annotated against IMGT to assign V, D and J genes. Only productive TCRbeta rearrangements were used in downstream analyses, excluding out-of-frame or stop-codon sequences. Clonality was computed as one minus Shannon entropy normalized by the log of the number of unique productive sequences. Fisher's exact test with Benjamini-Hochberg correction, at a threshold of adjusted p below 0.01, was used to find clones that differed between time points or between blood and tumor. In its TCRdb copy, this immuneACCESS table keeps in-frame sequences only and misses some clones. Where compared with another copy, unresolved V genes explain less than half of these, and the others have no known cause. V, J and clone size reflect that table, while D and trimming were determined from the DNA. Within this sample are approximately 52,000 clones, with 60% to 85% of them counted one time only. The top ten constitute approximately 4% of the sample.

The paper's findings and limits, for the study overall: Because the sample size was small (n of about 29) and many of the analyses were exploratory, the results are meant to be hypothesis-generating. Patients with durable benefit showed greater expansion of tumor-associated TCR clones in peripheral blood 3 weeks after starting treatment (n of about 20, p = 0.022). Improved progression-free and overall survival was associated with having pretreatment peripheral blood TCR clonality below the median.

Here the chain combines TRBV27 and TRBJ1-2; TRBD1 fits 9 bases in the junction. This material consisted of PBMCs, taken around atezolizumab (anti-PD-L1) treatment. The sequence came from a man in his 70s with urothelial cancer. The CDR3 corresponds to CASRFGTGPSGYTF. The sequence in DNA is TGTGCCAGCAGGTTTGGGACAGGGCCTAGTGGCTACACCTTC.